The T cell receptor beta chain under discussion was sequenced for a study of blood T cells in healthy people across ages. A second roughly 7 to 12 cycle PCR used barcoded and J-beta primers. TCRdb used MiXCR to reprocess the 5' RACE reads, holding one entry per CDR3 protein. The sample includes approximately 600,000 distinct CDR3 sequences, under 70% seen only once; the top ten take around 37%. Study-wide results and limits: The study found more naive CD4+ cells and higher diversity in long-lived than aged donors. Donor CMV infection status was unknown, possibly confounding age-related changes in expanded clonotypes. Total diversity from one million sequenced T cells was likely underestimated.

Worth noting for this clonotype: Its antigen is undetermined.

Drawn from each donor were around 10 milliliters of peripheral blood. V lost 4 bases and J 0 bases, leaving 11 bases between the germline ends. The germline V gene has CDR1 SQVTM and CDR2 ANQGSEA. This CDR3 is built from 14 residues. Sequencing was carried out using blood. The V and J genes are TRBV29-1 and TRBJ2-3; D possibly uses TRBD1 or TRBD2 (5 bases each). This receptor was identified in a man aged 55 to 70 in good health. CDR3 bases: TGCAGCGTTGGGGGCAGGGACAGCACAGATACGCAGTATTTT. This sequence encodes CSVGGRDSTDTQYF.